What follows are 26 T cell receptor beta chains derived from one specimen sequenced in a study of blood T cell repertoires in COVID-19. Using immunoSEQ multiplex PCR, the repertoire was profiled, and TCRdb retains in-frame clones only, with some absent. Altogether some 180,000 clones are present, around nine tenths being singletons, with the ten largest covering 0.5% to 0.65%. Specimen: peripheral blood. These receptors were collected from a middle-aged man with acute or convalescent COVID-19.

The chain combines TRBV27 with TRBJ1-2; no clear D. Trimming shortened V by 6 bases and J by 0 bases, and 17 bases separated the two germline ends. Germline V gene lookup returns CDR1 MNHEY and CDR2 SMNVEV (reference sequence). The CDR3 runs 16 residues. The CDR3 sequence: CASSPYPLRANYGYTF. CDR3 DNA sequence: TGTGCCAGCAGCCCCTATCCCCTTCGGGCTAACTATGGCTACACCTTC.

The chain joins TRBV19 to TRBJ2-3, with TRBD1 matching over 10 bases. CDR1 and CDR2 (germline): LNHDA, SQIVND (reference sequence). The CDR3 sequence is 15 residues long. V lost 3 bases, J lost 4 bases, and 4 bases stayed unmatched. The CDR3 spells CASSIKDRGSDTQYF. The DNA for the CDR3 is TGTGCCAGTAGTATTAAGGACAGGGGGTCAGATACGCAGTATTTT.

The chain is built from TRBV5-1 and TRBJ2-1, with 10 bases identical to TRBD2. V lost 4 bases and J lost 4; bases outside the gene matches: 8. The CDR3 contains 16 residues. Germline loops: CDR1 SGHRS, CDR2 YFSETQ. In nucleotides, the CDR3 is TGCGCCAGCAGCCCGCCCGGGACTAGCGCGTACAATGAGCAGTTCTTC. Its translation is CASSPPGTSAYNEQFF.

The V gene is TRBV30, the J gene TRBJ2-1, with D possibly being TRBD1 (6 bases). Per the germline V gene, CDR1 is GTSNPN and CDR2 is SVGIG (reference sequence). Trimming shortened V by 2 bases and J by 8 bases, and 13 bases separated the two germline ends. This CDR3 contains 13 residues. The CDR3 sequence: CAWSQGSPYEQFF. The CDR3 DNA reads as TGTGCCTGGAGTCAGGGGAGCCCGTATGAGCAGTTCTTC.

The J gene is TRBJ1-4, the V gene TRBV2; D unclear. The germline V gene has CDR1 SNHLY and CDR2 FYNNEI. V lost 7 bases to trimming and J lost 8 bases, with 11 bases between them. The CDR3 extends over 12 amino acids. Here the CDR3 reads CASNGQYEKLFF. CDR3 nucleotide sequence: TGTGCCAGCAATGGGCAGTACGAAAAACTGTTTTTT. Drawing the rest from reference TRBV2 and TRBJ1-4, the complete variable domain is EPEVTQTPSHQVTQMGQEVILRCVPISNHLYFYWYRQILGQKVEFLVSFYNNEISEKSEIFDDQFSVERPDGSNFTLKIRSTKLEDSAMYFCASNGQYEKLFFGSGTQLSVL.

This CDR3 reads CASSEWGGLTTNEKLFF. The CDR3 region has the DNA TGTGCCAGCAGTGAATGGGGGGGCCTTACAACTAATGAAAAACTGTTTTTT. This rearrangement joins TRBV6-1 to TRBJ1-4, with D tentatively TRBD1 (6 bases). Between the trimmed V and J ends, which lost 2 bases and 0 bases, there was a span of 13 bases. The CDR3 is 17 amino acids. In germline, CDR1 is MNHNS, CDR2 SASEGT.

The chain couples TRBV7-6 to TRBJ2-2, with D possibly TRBD2 on 5 matching bases. CDR1 and CDR2 from the germline V gene are SGHVS and FNYEAQ. The V end lost 1 base, the J end lost 6 bases, and 6 bases lay between the germline ends. The CDR3 loop spans 13 amino acids. The CDR3 DNA reads as TGTGCCAGCAGCTTAGGGGGAGCCGGGGAGCTGTTTTTT. Its translation is CASSLGGAGELFF.

The chain combines TRBV10-3 with TRBJ2-3; TRBD2 matches at 10 bases. The CDR3 contains 15 residues. The V gene's germline CDR1 is ENHRY and CDR2 SYGVKD. The J segment lost 5 bases and the V segment lost 2 bases, leaving 4 bases of the junction unmatched. CDR3 in DNA: TGTGCCATCAGTGAGGGAGCGGGAGGGGGAGATACGCAGTATTTT. Residues: CAISEGAGGGDTQYF.

The V gene is TRBV29-1, the J gene TRBJ2-7; D might be TRBD2 (6 bases). The ends were cut back, 4 bases at V and 6 bases at J, with 13 bases in the middle. The CDR3 is 12 amino acids. The V gene's germline CDR1 is SQVTM and CDR2 ANQGSEA. For the CDR3, the DNA is TGCAGCGTTGGTGGGAGTAGCGGCGAGCAGTACTTC. Encoded protein: CSVGGSSGEQYF.

The rearrangement joins TRBV7-3 to TRBJ2-2, with a tentative D call TRBD1 (5 bases). This CDR3 comprises 14 residues. The germline V and J ends were trimmed by 5 bases and 7 bases, with 14 bases remaining between them. From germline, CDR1 is SGHTA and CDR2 FQGTGA. The CDR3 spells CASSPPGFLGELFF. CDR3 nucleotide sequence: TGTGCCAGCAGCCCCCCAGGGTTCCTCGGGGAGCTGTTTTTT.

This clone appeared once. This chain connects TRBV4-1 to TRBJ2-7; 9 bases are a match to TRBD1. With V trimmed by 3 bases and J by 4 bases, 7 bases remained unmatched. The germline V gene has CDR1 MGHRA and CDR2 YSYEKL. CDR3 length equals 15 residues. The chain's CDR3 is CASSQTVGQGYEQYF. CDR3 in DNA: TGCGCCAGCAGCCAGACGGTGGGACAGGGATACGAGCAGTACTTC.

V is TRBV28 and J is TRBJ1-1; maybe TRBD1 (5 bases). V dropped 4 bases and J dropped 3 bases, with 9 bases sitting between them. CDR3 length: 13 amino acids. Germline-derived CDR1 and CDR2 are MDHEN and SYDVKM. In nucleotides, the CDR3 is TGTGCCAGCAGTTCCGGACACTACACTGAAGCTTTCTTT. Amino acid sequence: CASSSGHYTEAFF.

The J gene is TRBJ2-7, the V gene TRBV4-1, with 9 bases lining up with TRBD1. From germline, CDR1 is MGHRA and CDR2 YSYEKL. V lost 2 bases, J lost 0 bases, and 11 bases stayed unmatched. The CDR3 contains 18 residues. The CDR3, as DNA: TGCGCCAGCAGCCAACGACCCCAACAGGGGGCAGGCTCCTACGAGCAGTACTTC. Its protein product is CASSQRPQQGAGSYEQYF.

The V call is TRBV19, the J call TRBJ2-1; maybe TRBD2 (7 bases). Germline CDR1 is LNHDA and CDR2 is SQIVND (reference sequence). The CDR3 sequence is 16 residues long. V was clipped by 5 bases and J by 7 bases, with 21 bases between them. The CDR3 DNA sequence: TGTGCCAGTAGTCCCCGGGGGGCGGGAAGGGAGAATGAGCAGTTCTTC. Residues: CASSPRGAGRENEQFF.

The genes are TRBV2 and TRBJ2-7, with 7 bases fitting TRBD2. With V trimmed by 5 bases and J by 6 bases, 7 bases remained unmatched. This CDR3 has 13 amino acids. Germline assignment: CDR1 SNHLY and CDR2 FYNNEI. The CDR3 spells CASSWEGGSEQYV. CDR3 DNA: TGTGCCAGCAGTTGGGAGGGCGGCAGCGAGCAGTACGTC.

This CDR3 reads CASSLVSSGGLNEQFF. In DNA, the CDR3 is TGTGCCAGCAGCTTAGTTTCCTCGGGGGGGCTTAATGAGCAGTTCTTC. The V call is TRBV11-2, the J call TRBJ2-1; TRBD2 agrees at 8 bases. Germline values: CDR1 SGHAT, CDR2 FQNNGV. The junction had 9 bases not matched to a gene; V was cut back by 1 base and J by 7 bases. This CDR3 is built from 16 residues.

This rearrangement joins TRBV6-6 to TRBJ2-2; D perhaps matches TRBD1 (6 bases). The CDR3 runs 15 residues. Trimming cost V 2 bases and J 7 bases, with 14 bases left between them. Germline lookup yields CDR1 MNHNY and CDR2 SVGAGI (reference sequence). The CDR3 DNA reads TGTGCCAGCAGTTACATCCGGACAGATGGCGGGGAGCTGTTTTTT. Amino acid sequence: CASSYIRTDGGELFF.

The chain recombines TRBV2 with TRBJ2-2; D remains ambiguous. Trimming cost V 6 bases and J 5 bases, with 19 bases left between them. Germline loops: CDR1 SNHLY, CDR2 FYNNEI. The CDR3 has 16 amino acids. In DNA form, the CDR3 reads TGTGCCAGCAGCCAAATGTCCCCGAGATGGACCGGGGAGCTGTTTTTT. It is translated as CASSQMSPRWTGELFF.

The chain recombines TRBV28 with TRBJ1-2; 7 nucleotides align to TRBD1. Trimming took 3 bases from V and 3 from J; bases not matched to a gene: 1. The CDR3 spans 13 residues. CDR1 is MDHEN, CDR2 SYDVKM, per germline. The CDR3 here is CASSLGTDYGYTF. The CDR3 DNA reads as TGTGCCAGCAGTTTGGGGACAGACTATGGCTACACCTTC.

The chain links TRBV5-1 to TRBJ1-5, with 7 bases aligning to TRBD1. CDR1 and CDR2 (germline): SGHRS, YFSETQ. The ends lost 4 bases at V and 5 bases at J; junction bases unmatched: 12. The CDR3 totals 16 residues. In DNA, the CDR3 is TGCGCCAGCAGCCTGACTGCAGGGGGTAAAGATCAGCCCCAGCATTTT. Its protein is CASSLTAGGKDQPQHF.

Only a few counts were recorded for this clone. The J gene is TRBJ2-5, the V gene TRBV19; 9 bases fit TRBD2. V trimming: 5 bases; J trimming: 1 base; junction bases outside the gene matches: 11. This CDR3 region has 17 residues. CDR1 LNHDA and CDR2 SQIVND come from the germline V gene (reference sequence). The CDR3 protein is CASSGLAGTSSQETQYF. The CDR3 bases are TGTGCCAGTAGTGGCCTAGCGGGGACAAGCAGCCAAGAGACCCAGTACTTC.

The chain joins TRBV19 to TRBJ1-5, with 8 bases matching TRBD1. The germline V gene encodes CDR1 LNHDA and CDR2 SQIVND (reference sequence). The ends lost 9 bases at V and 2 bases at J; junction bases unmatched: 6. There are 14 residues in the CDR3. CDR3 loop: CASDQGAGNQPQHF. CDR3 coding DNA: TGTGCCAGCGATCAGGGGGCAGGCAATCAGCCCCAGCATTTT.

The CDR3 DNA follows: TGTGCCAGCAGTCCCAGACTAGCGGGGTCGCAGACCCAGTACTTC. This translates into CASSPRLAGSQTQYF. The chain is built from TRBV27 and TRBJ2-5, with 11 nucleotides matching TRBD2. V lost 5 bases, J lost 6 bases, and 8 bases stayed unmatched. Germline CDR1 MNHEY, CDR2 SMNVEV (reference sequence). This CDR3 contains 15 residues.

This clone has a handful of counts. The V and J genes are TRBV4-1 and TRBJ1-5; D is unclear. The CDR3 extends over 15 amino acids. CDR1 MGHRA and CDR2 YSYEKL come from the germline V gene. Trimming removed 4 bases from V and 1 base from J, with 11 bases in between. DNA for the CDR3: TGCGCCAGCAGCCTAAACGGGATAAGCAATCAGCCCCAGCATTTT. It translates to CASSLNGISNQPQHF.

The V and J genes are TRBV30 and TRBJ1-5, with D unresolved. CDR3 length: 14 amino acids. Germline loops: CDR1 GTSNPN, CDR2 SVGIG (reference sequence). Trimming took 2 bases from V and 0 from J, leaving 8 bases between them. This CDR3 is CAWSRESSNQPQHF. CDR3 coding DNA: TGTGCCTGGAGTAGAGAGTCTAGCAATCAGCCCCAGCATTTT.

This chain connects TRBV7-2 to TRBJ1-2; the D is unclear. The V gene's germline CDR1 is SGHTA and CDR2 FQGNSA. The ends were cut back, 2 bases at V and 7 bases at J, with 17 bases in the middle. The CDR3 is 15 amino acids. The DNA for the CDR3 is TGTGCCAGCAGCTTAAATTCCGGGGTACGGGGTGGCTACACCTTC. Translating gives CASSLNSGVRGGYTF.